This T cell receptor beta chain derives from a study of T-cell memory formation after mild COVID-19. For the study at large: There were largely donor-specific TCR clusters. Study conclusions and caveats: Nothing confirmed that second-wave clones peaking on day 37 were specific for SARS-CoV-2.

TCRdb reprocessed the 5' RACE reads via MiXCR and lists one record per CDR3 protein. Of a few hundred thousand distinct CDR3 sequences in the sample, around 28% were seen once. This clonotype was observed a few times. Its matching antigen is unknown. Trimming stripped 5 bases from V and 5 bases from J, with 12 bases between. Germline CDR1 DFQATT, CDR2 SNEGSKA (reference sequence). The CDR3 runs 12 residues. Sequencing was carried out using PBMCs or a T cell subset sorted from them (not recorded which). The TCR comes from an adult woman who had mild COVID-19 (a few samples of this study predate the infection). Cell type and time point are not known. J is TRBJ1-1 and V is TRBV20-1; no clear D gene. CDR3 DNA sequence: TGCAGTGCTCCGAACCGTGGGACTGAAGCTTTCTTT. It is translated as CSAPNRGTEAFF.